This entry concerns a single T cell receptor beta chain. CDR1 is ENHRY and CDR2 is SYGVKD in the germline V gene. The CDR3 is 15 residues long. This specimen belongs to a study of CD4 and CD8 cells across lung adenocarcinoma regions. TCRdb redid the calling of the PCR reads with MiXCR, one entry per CDR3 protein. The sample records some 3,100 distinct CDR3 sequences, 65% being singletons. The chain has TRBV10-3 and TRBJ2-5; 13 bases match TRBD2. Near its end, the DNA agrees better with TRBJ2-7, so the J call may be wrong. The sequenced material came from CD8+ T cells from the margin of a lung tumor. The clonotype was recovered from a female donor with lung adenocarcinoma. The CD4 and CD8 labels of this study may be unreliable. The CDR3 loop is CAISEGTSGDYEQYF. The DNA for the CDR3 is TGTGCCATCAGTGAGGGGACTAGCGGGGACTACGAGCAGTACTTC.